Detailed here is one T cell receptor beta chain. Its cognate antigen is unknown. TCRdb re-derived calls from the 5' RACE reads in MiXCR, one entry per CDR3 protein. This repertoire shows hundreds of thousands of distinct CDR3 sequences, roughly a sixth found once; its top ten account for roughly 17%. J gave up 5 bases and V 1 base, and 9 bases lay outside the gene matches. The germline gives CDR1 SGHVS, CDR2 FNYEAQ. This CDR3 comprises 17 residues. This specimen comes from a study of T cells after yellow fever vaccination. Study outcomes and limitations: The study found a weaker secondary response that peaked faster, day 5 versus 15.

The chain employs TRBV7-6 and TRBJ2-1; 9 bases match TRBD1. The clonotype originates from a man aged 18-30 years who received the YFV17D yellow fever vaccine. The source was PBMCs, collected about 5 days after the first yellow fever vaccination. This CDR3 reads CASSLENPGTGNNEQFF. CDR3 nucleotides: TGTGCCAGCAGCTTAGAGAACCCTGGGACAGGGAACAATGAGCAGTTCTTC. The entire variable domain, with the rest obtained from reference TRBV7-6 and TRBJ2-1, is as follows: GAGVSQSPRYKVTKRGQDVALRCDPISGHVSLYWYRQALGQGPEFLTYFNYEAQQDKSGLPNDRFSAERPEGSISTLTIQRTEQRDSAMYRCASSLENPGTGNNEQFFGPGTRLTVL.